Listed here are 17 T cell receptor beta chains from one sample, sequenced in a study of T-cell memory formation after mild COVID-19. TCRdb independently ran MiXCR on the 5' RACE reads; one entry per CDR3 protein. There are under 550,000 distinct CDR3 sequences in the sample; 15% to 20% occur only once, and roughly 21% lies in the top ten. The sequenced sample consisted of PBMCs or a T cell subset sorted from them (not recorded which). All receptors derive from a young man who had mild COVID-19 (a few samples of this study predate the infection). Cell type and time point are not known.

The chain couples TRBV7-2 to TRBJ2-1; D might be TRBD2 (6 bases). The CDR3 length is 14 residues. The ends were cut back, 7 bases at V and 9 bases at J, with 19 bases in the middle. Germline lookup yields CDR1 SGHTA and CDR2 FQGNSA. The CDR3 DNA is TGTGCCAGCATGCGGGGAGGTGGGCTGGGTGAGCAGTTCTTC. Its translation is CASMRGGGLGEQFF.

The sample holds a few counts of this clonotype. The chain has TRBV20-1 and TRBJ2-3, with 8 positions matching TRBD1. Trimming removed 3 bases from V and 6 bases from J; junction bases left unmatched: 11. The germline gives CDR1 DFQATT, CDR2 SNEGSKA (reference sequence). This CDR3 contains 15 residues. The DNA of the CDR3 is TGCAGTGCTAGGGACCGGGACAGGTCCTGGGATACGCAGTATTTT. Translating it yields CSARDRDRSWDTQYF.

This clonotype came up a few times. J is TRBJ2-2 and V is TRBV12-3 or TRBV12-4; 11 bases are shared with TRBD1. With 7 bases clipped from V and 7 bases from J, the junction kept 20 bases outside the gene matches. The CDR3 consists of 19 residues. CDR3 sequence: CASTPGSSGTGGRGGELFF. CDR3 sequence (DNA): TGTGCCAGCACCCCAGGATCTTCCGGGACAGGGGGACGCGGCGGGGAGCTGTTTTTT.

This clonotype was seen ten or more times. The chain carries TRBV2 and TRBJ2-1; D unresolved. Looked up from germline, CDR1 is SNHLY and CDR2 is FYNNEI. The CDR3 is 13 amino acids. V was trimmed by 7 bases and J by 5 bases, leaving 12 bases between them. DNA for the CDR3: TGTGCCAGCACCACCGCCTCGGACAATGAGCAGTTCTTC. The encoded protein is CASTTASDNEQFF.

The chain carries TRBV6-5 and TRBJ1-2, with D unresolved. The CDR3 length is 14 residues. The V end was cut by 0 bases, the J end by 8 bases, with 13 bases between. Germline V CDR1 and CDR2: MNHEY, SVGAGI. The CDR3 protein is CASSYSEGGWGYTF. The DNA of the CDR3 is TGTGCCAGCAGTTACTCTGAGGGTGGTTGGGGCTACACCTTC.

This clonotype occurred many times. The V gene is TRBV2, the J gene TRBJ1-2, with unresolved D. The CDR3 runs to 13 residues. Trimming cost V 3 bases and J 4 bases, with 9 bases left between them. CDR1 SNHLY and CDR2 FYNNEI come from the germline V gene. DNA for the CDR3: TGTGCCAGCAGTGATGCGGCAGGCTATGGCTACACCTTC. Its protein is CASSDAAGYGYTF.

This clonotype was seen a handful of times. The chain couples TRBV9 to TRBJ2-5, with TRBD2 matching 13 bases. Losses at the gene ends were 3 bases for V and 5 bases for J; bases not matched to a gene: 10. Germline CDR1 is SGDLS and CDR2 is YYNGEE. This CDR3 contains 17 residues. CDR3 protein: CASSASGTSGVWETQYF. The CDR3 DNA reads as TGTGCCAGCAGCGCATCAGGGACTAGCGGGGTTTGGGAGACCCAGTACTTC.

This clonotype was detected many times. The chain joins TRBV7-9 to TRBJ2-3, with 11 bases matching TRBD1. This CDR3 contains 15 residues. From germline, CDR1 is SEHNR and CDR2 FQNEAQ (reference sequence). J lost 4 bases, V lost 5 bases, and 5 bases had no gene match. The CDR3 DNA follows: TGTGCCAGCAGCCCACGGACAGGGGGCCCAGATACGCAGTATTTT. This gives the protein CASSPRTGGPDTQYF.

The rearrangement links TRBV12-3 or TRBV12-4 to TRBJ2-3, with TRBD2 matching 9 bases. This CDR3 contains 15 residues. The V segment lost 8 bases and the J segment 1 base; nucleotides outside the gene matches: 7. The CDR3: CASRRAGGRTDTQYF. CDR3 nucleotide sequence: TGTGCCAGCCGGAGGGCGGGGGGGCGCACAGATACGCAGTATTTT.

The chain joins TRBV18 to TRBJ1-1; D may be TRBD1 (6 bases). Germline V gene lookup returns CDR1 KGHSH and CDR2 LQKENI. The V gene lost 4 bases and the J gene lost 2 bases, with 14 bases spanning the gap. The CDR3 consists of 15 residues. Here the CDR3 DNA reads TGTGCCAGCTCACTGGGTCGGGGGGGCAACACTGAAGCTTTCTTT. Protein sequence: CASSLGRGGNTEAFF.

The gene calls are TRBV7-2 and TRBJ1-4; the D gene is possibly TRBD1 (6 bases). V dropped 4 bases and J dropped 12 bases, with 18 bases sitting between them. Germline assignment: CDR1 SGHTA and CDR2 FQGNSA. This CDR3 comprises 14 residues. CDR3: CASSSRQALGELFF. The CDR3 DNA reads TGTGCCAGCAGCTCCCGACAGGCCTTGGGGGAACTGTTTTTT.

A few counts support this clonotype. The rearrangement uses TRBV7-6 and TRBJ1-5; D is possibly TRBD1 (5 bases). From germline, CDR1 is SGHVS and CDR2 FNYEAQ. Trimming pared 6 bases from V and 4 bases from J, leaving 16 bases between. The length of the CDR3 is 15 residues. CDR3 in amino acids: CASSDKPGGNQPQHF. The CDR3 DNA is TGTGCCAGCAGTGATAAACCGGGGGGGAATCAGCCCCAGCATTTT.

In nucleotides, the CDR3 is TGTGCCAGCAGCTCGGCGGGGGGTCCTGAGTTCTTC. It yields the protein CASSSAGGPEFF. The J gene is TRBJ2-1, the V gene TRBV7-2; 8 bases map to TRBD2. The CDR3 has 12 amino acids. V was pared by 4 bases and J by 14 bases, with 7 bases of the junction left unmatched. CDR1 is SGHTA and CDR2 is FQGNSA in the germline V gene. Drawing the rest from reference TRBV7-2 and TRBJ2-1, the complete variable domain is GAGVSQSPSNKVTEKGKDVELRCDPISGHTALYWYRQSLGQGLEFLIYFQGNSAPDKSGLPSDRFSAERTGGSVSTLTIQRTQQEDSAVYLCASSSAGGPEFFGPGTRLTVL.

The CDR3 sequence: CASSLTFRSTDTQYF. The CDR3, as DNA: TGTGCCAGCAGCTTAACGTTTAGGAGCACAGATACGCAGTATTTT. The chain links TRBV7-3 to TRBJ2-3; unclear D gene. Trimming stripped 0 bases from V and 0 bases from J, with 7 bases between. CDR3 length: 15 amino acids. CDR1 and CDR2 from the germline V gene are SGHTA and FQGTGA.

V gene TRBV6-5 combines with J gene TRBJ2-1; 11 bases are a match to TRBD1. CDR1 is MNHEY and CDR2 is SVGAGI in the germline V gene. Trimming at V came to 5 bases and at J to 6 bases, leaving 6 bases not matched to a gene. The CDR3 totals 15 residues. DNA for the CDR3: TGTGCCAGCAGTCACTTGGACAGGGGGCCCAATGAGCAGTTCTTC. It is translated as CASSHLDRGPNEQFF.

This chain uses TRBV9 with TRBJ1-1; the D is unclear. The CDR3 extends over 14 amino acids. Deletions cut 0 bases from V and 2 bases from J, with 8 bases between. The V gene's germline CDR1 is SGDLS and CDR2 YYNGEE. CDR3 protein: CASSVDFLNTEAFF. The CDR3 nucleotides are TGTGCCAGCAGCGTAGATTTCTTAAACACTGAAGCTTTCTTT.

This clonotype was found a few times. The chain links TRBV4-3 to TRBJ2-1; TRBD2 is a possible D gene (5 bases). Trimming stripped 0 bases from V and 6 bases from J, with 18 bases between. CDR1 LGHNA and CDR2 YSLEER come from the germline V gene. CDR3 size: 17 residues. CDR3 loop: CASSQDLLGEPGNEQFF. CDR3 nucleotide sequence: TGCGCCAGCAGCCAAGATCTTCTGGGAGAGCCGGGCAATGAGCAGTTCTTC.